This passage covers 6 T cell receptor beta chains from one sample sequenced in a study of metastatic and nonmetastatic thyroid tumors. The entire patient cohort was treatment-naive prior to thyroid surgery. Using MiXCR, TCRdb reanalyzed the PCR reads. This sample has about 30,000 clones, with more than 25% found just once. The material sequenced was blood. The receptors shown here come from a female donor with papillary thyroid cancer or a benign thyroid nodule (not recorded which). Some clones in this sample may be carry-over from other donors' samples.

Many counts were recorded for this clone. The V gene is TRBV6-1, the J gene TRBJ1-1; a possible D gene is TRBD1 (5 bases). The germline gives CDR1 MNHNS, CDR2 SASEGT. The germline V and J ends were trimmed by 6 bases and 5 bases, with 13 bases remaining between them. The CDR3 is 13 amino acids. This CDR3 is CASSPREGTEAFF. The DNA for the CDR3 is TGTGCCAGCAGCCCCAGGGAAGGAACTGAAGCTTTCTTT.

Ten or more counts support this clone. The chain joins TRBV11-2 to TRBJ1-3; D not certain. Germline lookup yields CDR1 SGHAT and CDR2 FQNNGV. V was trimmed by 5 bases and J by 0 bases, leaving 14 bases between them. The CDR3 has 16 amino acids. Here the CDR3 DNA reads TGTGCCAGCAGCCCATCCCGCATGAGCTCTGGAAACACCATATATTTT. It codes for CASSPSRMSSGNTIYF.

This clone was counted many times. This chain connects TRBV15 to TRBJ1-5; TRBD1 matches 7 bases. V was pared by 4 bases and J by 2 bases, with 8 bases of the junction left unmatched. The germline gives CDR1 LNHNV, CDR2 YYDKDF (reference sequence). The CDR3 sequence is 16 residues long. CDR3 sequence (DNA): TGTGCCACCAGCACCAAGGACAGGTTTGGCAATCAGCCCCAGCATTTT. Residues: CATSTKDRFGNQPQHF.

This clone was counted between two and nine times. V and J are TRBV10-3 and TRBJ1-2; 7 bases align to TRBD1. The germline V gene encodes CDR1 ENHRY and CDR2 SYGVKD. The CDR3 consists of 14 residues. V shed 4 bases and J 6 bases; nucleotides not matched to a gene: 8. The DNA of the CDR3 is TGTGCCATCAGTGGGGGTACAGGGGATCATGGCTACACCTTC. Residues: CAISGGTGDHGYTF.

This clone was seen only a few times. V usage is TRBV28 and J usage is TRBJ2-1; D is possibly TRBD1 or TRBD2 (6 bases each). The germline CDR1 and CDR2 sequences are MDHEN and SYDVKM. The CDR3 totals 13 residues. CDR3: CAPEGGQYNEQFF. In DNA, the CDR3 is TGTGCTCCGGAGGGGGGCCAATACAATGAGCAGTTCTTC.

This clone has just a few counts. The chain carries TRBV4-1 and TRBJ1-5, with 7 bases identical to TRBD1. Trimming cost V 0 bases and J 7 bases; bases outside gene matches: 6. This CDR3 is 15 amino acids long. CDR1 and CDR2 from the germline V gene are MGHRA and YSYEKL. This chain's CDR3 is CASSQDQGGVQPQHF. CDR3 DNA sequence: TGCGCCAGCAGCCAAGACCAGGGGGGGGTCCAGCCCCAGCATTTT.